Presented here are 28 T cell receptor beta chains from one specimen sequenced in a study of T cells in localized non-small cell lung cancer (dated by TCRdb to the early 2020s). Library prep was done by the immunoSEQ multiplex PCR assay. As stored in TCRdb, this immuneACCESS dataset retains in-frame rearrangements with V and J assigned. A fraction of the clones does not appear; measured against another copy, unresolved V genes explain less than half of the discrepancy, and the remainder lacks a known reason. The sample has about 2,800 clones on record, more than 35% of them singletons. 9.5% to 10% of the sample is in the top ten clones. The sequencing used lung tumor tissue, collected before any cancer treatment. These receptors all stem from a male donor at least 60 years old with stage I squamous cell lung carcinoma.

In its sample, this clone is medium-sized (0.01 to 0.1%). DNA for the CDR3: TGTGCCAGCAGCTTCCAGACTAGCGTAGGGGTTCCCTACAATGAGCAGTTCTTC. Protein: CASSFQTSVGVPYNEQFF. The J gene is TRBJ2-1, the V gene TRBV11-3; the match to TRBD2 covers 8 bases. The CDR3 sequence is 18 residues long. The J segment lost 2 bases and the V segment lost 3 bases, leaving 12 bases of the junction unmatched. Germline V gene data show CDR1 as SGHNT and CDR2 as YENEEA.

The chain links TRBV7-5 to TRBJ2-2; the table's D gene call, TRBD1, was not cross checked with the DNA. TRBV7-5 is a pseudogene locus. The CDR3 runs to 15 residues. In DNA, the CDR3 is TGTGCCAGCAGCTTTACAGGGGGGAGGACCGGGGAGCTGTTTTTT. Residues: CASSFTGGRTGELFF.

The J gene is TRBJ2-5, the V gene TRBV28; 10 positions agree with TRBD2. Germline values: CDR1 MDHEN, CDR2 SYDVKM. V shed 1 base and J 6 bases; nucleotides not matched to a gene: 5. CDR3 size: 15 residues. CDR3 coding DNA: TGTGCCAGCAGTTTATCGCTAGCGGGAGTAAAGACCCAGTACTTC. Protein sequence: CASSLSLAGVKTQYF.

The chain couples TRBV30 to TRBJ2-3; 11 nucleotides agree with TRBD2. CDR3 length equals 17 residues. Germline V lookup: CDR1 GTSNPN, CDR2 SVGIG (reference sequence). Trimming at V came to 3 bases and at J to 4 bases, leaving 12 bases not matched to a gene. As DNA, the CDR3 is TGTGCCTGGAGCGCGCCCGTTAGCGGGAGGGCCGCAGATACGCAGTATTTT. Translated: CAWSAPVSGRAADTQYF.

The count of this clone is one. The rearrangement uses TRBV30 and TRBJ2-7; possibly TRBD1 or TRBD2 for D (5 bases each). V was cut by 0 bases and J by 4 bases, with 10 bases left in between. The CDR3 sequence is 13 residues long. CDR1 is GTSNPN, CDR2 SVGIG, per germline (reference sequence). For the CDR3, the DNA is TGTGCCTGGAGTGTGGGGGTTGTTTACGAGCAGTACTTC. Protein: CAWSVGVVYEQYF. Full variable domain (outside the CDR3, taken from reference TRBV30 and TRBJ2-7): SQTIHQWPATLVQPVGSPLSLECTVEGTSNPNLYWYRQAAGRGLQLLFYSVGIGQISSEVPQNLSASRPQDRQFILSSKKLLLSDSGFYLCAWSVGVVYEQYFGPGTRLTVT.

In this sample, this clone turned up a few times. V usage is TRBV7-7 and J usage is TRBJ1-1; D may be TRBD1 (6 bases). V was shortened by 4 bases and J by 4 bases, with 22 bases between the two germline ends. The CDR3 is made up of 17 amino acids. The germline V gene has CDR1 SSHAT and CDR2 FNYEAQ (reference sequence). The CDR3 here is CASSSELGGPRGTEAFF. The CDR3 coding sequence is TGTGCCAGCAGCTCCGAACTCGGAGGGCCCAGGGGCACTGAAGCTTTCTTT.

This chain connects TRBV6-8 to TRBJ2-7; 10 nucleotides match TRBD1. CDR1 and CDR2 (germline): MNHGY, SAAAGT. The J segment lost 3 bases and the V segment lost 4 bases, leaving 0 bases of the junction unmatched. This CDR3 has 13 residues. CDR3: CASSWTGGYEQYF. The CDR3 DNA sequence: TGTGCCAGCAGTTGGACAGGGGGCTACGAGCAGTACTTC.

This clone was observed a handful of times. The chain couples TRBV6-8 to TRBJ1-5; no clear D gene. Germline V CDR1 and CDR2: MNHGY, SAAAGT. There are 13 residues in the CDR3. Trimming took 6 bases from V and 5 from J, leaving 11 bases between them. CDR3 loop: CASSRELDQPQHF. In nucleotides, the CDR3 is TGTGCCAGCAGCCGGGAGTTGGATCAGCCCCAGCATTTT.

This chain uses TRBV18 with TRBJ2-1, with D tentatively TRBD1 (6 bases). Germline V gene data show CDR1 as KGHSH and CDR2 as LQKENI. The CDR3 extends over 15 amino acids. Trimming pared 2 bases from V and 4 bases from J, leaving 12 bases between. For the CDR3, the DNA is TGTGCCAGCTCACCATCGCAAGGGGGTTACAATGAGCAGTTCTTC. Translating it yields CASSPSQGGYNEQFF.

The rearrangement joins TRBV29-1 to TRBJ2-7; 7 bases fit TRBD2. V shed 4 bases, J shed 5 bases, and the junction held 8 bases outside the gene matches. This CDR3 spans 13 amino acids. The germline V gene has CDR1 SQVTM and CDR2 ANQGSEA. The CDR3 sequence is CSVGGRGSHEQYF. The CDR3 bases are TGCAGCGTTGGGGGGAGGGGATCCCACGAGCAGTACTTC.

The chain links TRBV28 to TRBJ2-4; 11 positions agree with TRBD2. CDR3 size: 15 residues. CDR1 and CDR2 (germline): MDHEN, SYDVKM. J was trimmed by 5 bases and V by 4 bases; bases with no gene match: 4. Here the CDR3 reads CASSSPGLAENIQYF. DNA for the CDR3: TGTGCCAGCAGTTCCCCGGGACTAGCGGAAAACATTCAGTACTTC.

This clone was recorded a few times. CDR3 DNA: TGTGCCAGCACCTCACGGACAGGGGGCACCGGGGAGCTGTTTTTT. This gives the protein CASTSRTGGTGELFF. The chain joins TRBV9 to TRBJ2-2; 10 bases agree with TRBD1. The J segment lost 4 bases and the V segment lost 6 bases, leaving 6 bases of the junction unmatched. CDR3 length: 15 amino acids. Germline CDR1 SGDLS, CDR2 YYNGEE.

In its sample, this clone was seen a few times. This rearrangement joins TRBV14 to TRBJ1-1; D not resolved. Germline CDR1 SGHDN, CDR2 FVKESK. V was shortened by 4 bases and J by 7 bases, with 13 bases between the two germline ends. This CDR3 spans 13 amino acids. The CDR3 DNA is TGTGCCAGCAGCCTAGTAGACGGGAGTGAAGCTTTCTTT. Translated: CASSLVDGSEAFF. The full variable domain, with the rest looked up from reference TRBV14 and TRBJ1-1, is EAGVTQFPSHSVIEKGQTVTLRCDPISGHDNLYWYRRVMGKEIKFLLHFVKESKQDESGMPNNRFLAERTGGTYSTLKVQPAELEDSGVYFCASSLVDGSEAFFGQGTRLTVV.

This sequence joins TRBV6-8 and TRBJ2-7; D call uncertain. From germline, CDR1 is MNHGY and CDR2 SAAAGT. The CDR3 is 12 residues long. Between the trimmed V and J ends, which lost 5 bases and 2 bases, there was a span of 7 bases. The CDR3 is CASSKGPYEQYF. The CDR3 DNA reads TGTGCCAGCAGTAAAGGTCCCTACGAGCAGTACTTC.

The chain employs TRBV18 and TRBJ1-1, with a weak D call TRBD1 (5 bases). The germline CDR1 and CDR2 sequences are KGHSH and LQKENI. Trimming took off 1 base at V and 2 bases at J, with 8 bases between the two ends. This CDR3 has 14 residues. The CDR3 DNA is TGTGCCAGCTCACCACTTCGGGGCAACACTGAAGCTTTCTTT. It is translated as CASSPLRGNTEAFF. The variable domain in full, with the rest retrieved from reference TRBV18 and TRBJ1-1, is NAGVMQNPRHLVRRRGQEARLRCSPMKGHSHVYWYRQLPEEGLKFMVYLQKENIIDESGMPKERFSAEFPKEGPSILRIQQVVRGDSAAYFCASSPLRGNTEAFFGQGTRLTVV.

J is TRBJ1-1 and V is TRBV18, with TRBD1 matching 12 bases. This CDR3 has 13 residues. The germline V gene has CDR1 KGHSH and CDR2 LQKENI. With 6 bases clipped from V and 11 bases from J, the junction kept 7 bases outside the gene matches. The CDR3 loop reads CASSPGQGAQAFF. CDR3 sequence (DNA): TGTGCCAGCTCCCCGGGACAGGGGGCCCAGGCTTTCTTT.

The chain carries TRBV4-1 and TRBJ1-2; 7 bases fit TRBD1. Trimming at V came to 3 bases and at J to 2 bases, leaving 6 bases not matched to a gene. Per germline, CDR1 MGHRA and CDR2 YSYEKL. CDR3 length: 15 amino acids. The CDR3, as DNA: TGCGCCAGCAGCCACCCGACAGGGAAGAACTATGGCTACACCTTC. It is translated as CASSHPTGKNYGYTF.

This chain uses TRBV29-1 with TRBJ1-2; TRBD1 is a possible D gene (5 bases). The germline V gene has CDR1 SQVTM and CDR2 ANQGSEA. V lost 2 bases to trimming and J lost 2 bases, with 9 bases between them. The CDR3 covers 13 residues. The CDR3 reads CSVETRDNYGYTF. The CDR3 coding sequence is TGCAGCGTTGAAACTCGGGACAACTATGGCTACACCTTC.

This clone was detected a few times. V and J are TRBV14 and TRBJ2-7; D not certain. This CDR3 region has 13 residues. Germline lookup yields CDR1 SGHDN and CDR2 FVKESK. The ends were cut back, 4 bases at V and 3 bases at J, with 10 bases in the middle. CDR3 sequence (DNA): TGTGCCAGCAGCCTATTTAGGAACTACGAGCAGTACTTC. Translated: CASSLFRNYEQYF.

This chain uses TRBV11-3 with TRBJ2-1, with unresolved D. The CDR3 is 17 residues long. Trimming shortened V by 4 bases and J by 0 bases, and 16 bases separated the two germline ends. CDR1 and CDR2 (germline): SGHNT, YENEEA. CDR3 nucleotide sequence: TGTGCCAGCAGCTCAAACTGGCGACTGAGCTCCTACAATGAGCAGTTCTTC. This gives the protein CASSSNWRLSSYNEQFF.

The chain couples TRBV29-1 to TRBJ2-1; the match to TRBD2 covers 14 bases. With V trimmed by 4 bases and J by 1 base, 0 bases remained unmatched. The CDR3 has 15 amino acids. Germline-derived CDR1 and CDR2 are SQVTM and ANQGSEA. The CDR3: CSVGLAGGSYNEQFF. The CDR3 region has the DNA TGCAGCGTTGGACTAGCGGGAGGGTCCTACAATGAGCAGTTCTTC.

Here the CDR3 reads CASSPSEQGITEAFF. The DNA of the CDR3 is TGTGCCAGCTCACCTTCGGAACAGGGGATCACTGAAGCTTTCTTT. The chain has TRBV18 and TRBJ1-1; TRBD1 aligns across 7 bases. The V gene end was trimmed by 3 bases and the J gene end by 4 bases; junction bases not matched to a gene: 8. The germline CDR1 and CDR2 sequences are KGHSH and LQKENI. This CDR3 is 15 amino acids long.

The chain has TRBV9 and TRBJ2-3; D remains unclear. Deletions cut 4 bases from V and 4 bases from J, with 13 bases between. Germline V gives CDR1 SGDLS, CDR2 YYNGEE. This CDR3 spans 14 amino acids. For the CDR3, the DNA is TGTGCCAGCAGCCCACAGATAGCAGCAGATACGCAGTATTTT. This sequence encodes CASSPQIAADTQYF.

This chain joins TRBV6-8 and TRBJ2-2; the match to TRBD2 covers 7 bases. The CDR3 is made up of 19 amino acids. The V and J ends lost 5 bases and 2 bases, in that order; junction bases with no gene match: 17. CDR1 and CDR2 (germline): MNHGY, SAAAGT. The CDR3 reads CASSTRAPTGRINTGELFF. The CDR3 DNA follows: TGTGCCAGCAGTACCCGGGCTCCTACCGGGAGGATCAACACCGGGGAGCTGTTTTTT.

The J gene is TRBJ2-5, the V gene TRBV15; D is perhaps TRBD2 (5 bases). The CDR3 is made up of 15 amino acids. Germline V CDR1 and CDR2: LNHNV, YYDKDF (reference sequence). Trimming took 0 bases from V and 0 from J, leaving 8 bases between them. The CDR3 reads CATSREWRDQETQYF. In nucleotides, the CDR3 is TGTGCCACCAGCAGAGAGTGGCGGGACCAAGAGACCCAGTACTTC.

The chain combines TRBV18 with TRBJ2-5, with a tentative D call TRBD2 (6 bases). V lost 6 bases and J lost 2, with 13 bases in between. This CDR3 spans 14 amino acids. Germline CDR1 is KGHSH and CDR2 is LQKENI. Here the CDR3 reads CASSREAGQETQYF. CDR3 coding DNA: TGTGCCAGCTCGAGGGAGGCTGGGCAAGAGACCCAGTACTTC.

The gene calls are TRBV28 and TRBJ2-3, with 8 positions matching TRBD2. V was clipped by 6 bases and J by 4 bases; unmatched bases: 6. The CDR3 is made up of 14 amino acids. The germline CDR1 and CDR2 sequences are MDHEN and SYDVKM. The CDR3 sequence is CASSRGLVPDTQYF. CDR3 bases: TGTGCCAGCAGCCGGGGACTAGTCCCAGATACGCAGTATTTT.

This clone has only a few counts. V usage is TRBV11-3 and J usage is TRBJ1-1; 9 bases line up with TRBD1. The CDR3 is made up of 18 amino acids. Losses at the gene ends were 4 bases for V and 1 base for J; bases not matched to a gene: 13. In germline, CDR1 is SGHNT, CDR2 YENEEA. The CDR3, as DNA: TGTGCCAGCAGCTCCGTTGACAGGGGGAGTAGAGGGAACACTGAAGCTTTCTTT. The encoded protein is CASSSVDRGSRGNTEAFF.